The rows below give T cell receptor beta chains drawn from one sample of a study of cytomegalovirus exposure and HLA in healthy donors. Clones were sequenced by immunoSEQ multiplex PCR, and TCRdb holds only the in-frame ones, with some missing. This table has 150,000 to 200,000 clones, approximately 80% appearing once. Sequenced input: PBMCs. The receptors here all came from a male donor in good health and CMV-seropositive. Each CDR3 is given with its conserved first and last residue. A D gene is named only where the DNA matches it firmly. Expanded clones are given a class, and other clones once, few, many or no size at all.

TRBJ2-1	TRBD2	TRBV19	.	CASSSGLGQRSYNEQFF	TGTGCCAGTAGTTCGGGACTAGGCCAACGCTCCTACAATGAGCAGTTCTTC
TRBJ1-6	TRBD1	TRBV4-1	.	CASSRGQVNSPLHF	TGCGCCAGCAGCCGCGGACAGGTGAATTCACCCCTCCACTTT
TRBJ2-7	TRBD2	TRBV6-5	.	CASSPLAGGPYEQYF	TGTGCCAGCAGTCCACTAGCGGGAGGGCCTTACGAGCAGTACTTC
TRBJ2-3	.	TRBV2	few	CASDIEIDTQYF	TGTGCCAGCGATATAGAAATTGATACGCAGTATTTT
TRBJ2-1	TRBD2	TRBV7-3	.	CASRLAAGEEQFF	TGTGCCAGCAGGTTGGCGGCGGGAGAAGAGCAGTTCTTC
TRBJ2-7	TRBD2	TRBV25-1	.	CASSAGGGTYEQYF	TGTGCCAGCAGTGCTGGGGGGGGTACCTACGAGCAGTACTTC
TRBJ2-5	.	TRBV30	.	CAWSALRDLGETQYF	TGTGCCTGGAGTGCTTTGCGGGACCTAGGAGAGACCCAGTACTTC
TRBJ1-5	.	TRBV14	.	CASSGQGGQPQHF	TGTGCCAGCAGCGGTCAGGGAGGTCAGCCCCAGCATTTT
TRBJ2-7	TRBD1	TRBV15	.	CATSRLTGASEQYF	TGTGCCACCAGCAGACTGACAGGGGCGAGCGAGCAGTACTTC
TRBJ2-7	.	TRBV6-5	.	CASSYSRRAYEQYF	TGTGCCAGCAGTTACTCTAGGAGGGCCTACGAGCAGTACTTC
TRBJ2-5	TRBD2	TRBV7-9	.	CASSLAVAGEETQYF	TGTGCCAGCAGCTTAGCGGTAGCGGGAGAAGAGACCCAGTACTTC
TRBJ1-6	.	TRBV28	.	CASSPDLGRTLHF	TGTGCCAGCAGTCCTGATTTAGGGAGGACCCTCCACTTT
TRBJ1-1	.	TRBV14	.	CASSQVGNTEAFF	TGTGCCAGCAGCCAAGTCGGGAACACTGAAGCTTTCTTT
TRBJ1-5	TRBD1	TRBV7-8	.	CASSLGTGALSNQPQHF	TGTGCCAGCAGCTTAGGGACAGGGGCCCTTAGCAATCAGCCCCAGCATTTT
TRBJ2-5	.	TRBV7-9	.	CASRQDRETQYF	TGTGCCAGCAGACAAGACAGAGAGACCCAGTACTTC
TRBJ1-1	.	TRBV11-2	.	CASSSGLNTEAFF	TGTGCCAGCAGCTCTGGCCTGAACACTGAAGCTTTCTTT
TRBJ2-7	TRBD1	TRBV30	.	CAWVDRDYEQYF	TGTGCCTGGGTGGACAGGGACTACGAGCAGTACTTC
TRBJ2-5	.	TRBV5-6	few	CASSPGVTAQETQYF	TGTGCCAGCAGCCCGGGGGTGACAGCCCAAGAGACCCAGTACTTC
TRBJ2-1	.	TRBV15	.	CALFQRARTISEQFF	TGTGCCTTATTTCAGAGGGCAAGAACAATCAGTGAGCAGTTCTTC
TRBJ2-7	TRBD2	TRBV6-5	.	CASSYWAGGDEQYF	TGTGCCAGCAGTTACTGGGCGGGGGGTGACGAGCAGTACTTC
TRBJ2-3	.	TRBV18	once	CASSPTTTYTDTQYF	TGTGCCAGCTCACCGACAACCACCTACACAGATACGCAGTATTTT
TRBJ2-1	TRBD2	TRBV27	.	CASSNSGGRHNEQFF	TGTGCCAGCAGTAATAGCGGGGGACGGCACAATGAGCAGTTCTTC
TRBJ2-7	.	TRBV27	few	CASSRTGNSYEQYF	TGTGCCAGCAGCCGCACAGGAAACTCCTACGAGCAGTACTTC
TRBJ2-2	TRBD1	TRBV27	.	CASSLNWDRATGELFF	TGTGCCAGCAGTTTAAATTGGGACAGGGCCACCGGGGAGCTGTTTTTT
TRBJ2-2	TRBD2	TRBV2	.	CASSDSLAVLIANTGELFF	TGTGCCAGCAGTGATTCCCTAGCGGTACTGATCGCGAACACCGGGGAGCTGTTTTTT
TRBJ2-5	TRBD2	TRBV13	.	CASSRTSIPQETQYF	TGTGCCAGCAGCCGGACTAGCATACCCCAAGAGACCCAGTACTTC
TRBJ2-1	TRBD2	TRBV29-1	once	CSVGGLAGVGVQFF	TGCAGCGTTGGAGGACTAGCCGGCGTAGGTGTGCAGTTCTTC
TRBJ2-5	.	TRBV7-3	.	CASSLSGQGQETQYF	TGTGCCAGCAGCTTAAGTGGGCAGGGCCAAGAGACCCAGTACTTC
TRBJ2-1	TRBD2	TRBV4-2	.	CASSPHSGIGNNEQFF	TGTGCCAGCAGCCCTCATAGCGGGATAGGTAACAATGAGCAGTTCTTC
TRBJ2-6	TRBD1	TRBV4-1	few	CASSPTGVGANVLTF	TGCGCCAGCAGCCCGACAGGGGTAGGGGCCAACGTCCTGACTTTC
TRBJ2-7	.	TRBV7-9	.	CASSPPNFGGRSSEQYF	TGTGCCAGCAGCCCCCCTAACTTCGGGGGGCGATCCTCCGAGCAGTACTTC
TRBJ2-6	TRBD1	TRBV15	few	CATSREGQGRLGANVLTF	TGTGCCACCAGCAGAGAGGGACAGGGGCGGTTGGGGGCCAACGTCCTGACTTTC
TRBJ2-5	TRBD1	TRBV10-3	.	CAISPGTGSRETQYF	TGTGCCATCAGCCCCGGGACAGGGAGTAGGGAGACCCAGTACTTC
TRBJ2-2	.	TRBV10-3	.	CAISESTRNTGELFF	TGTGCCATCAGTGAGTCGACTAGAAACACCGGGGAGCTGTTTTTT
TRBJ2-2	TRBD1	TRBV7-8	.	CASSLVGLGQGIGRRPTGELFF	TGTGCCAGCAGCTTAGTAGGGTTGGGACAGGGGATCGGGAGGCGCCCCACCGGGGAGCTGTTTTTT
TRBJ2-5	.	TRBV2	.	CASTPSRETQYF	TGTGCCAGCACGCCCTCTCGGGAGACCCAGTACTTC
TRBJ1-1	TRBD1	TRBV7-9	.	CASSPRQGAEAFF	TGTGCCAGCAGCCCGAGACAGGGGGCCGAAGCTTTCTTT
TRBJ2-7	.	TRBV27	.	CASRFQVGSYEQYF	TGTGCCAGCAGATTTCAGGTTGGATCCTACGAGCAGTACTTC
TRBJ2-7	TRBD1	TRBV6-5	.	CASSSRDRGYEQYF	TGTGCCAGCAGCTCCCGGGACAGAGGATACGAGCAGTACTTC
TRBJ2-7	.	TRBV27	.	CASSLSRSYEQYF	TGTGCCAGCAGTTTATCCCGTTCCTACGAGCAGTACTTC
TRBJ2-1	TRBD1	TRBV4-1	.	CASSQDRGQGKDGDEQFF	TGCGCCAGCAGCCAAGACCGAGGACAGGGAAAGGATGGGGATGAGCAGTTCTTC
TRBJ2-1	.	TRBV6-1	few	CASRAGTAYNEQFF	TGTGCCAGCAGAGCCGGGACTGCATACAATGAGCAGTTCTTC
TRBJ2-3	.	TRBV11-3	.	CASSLGGFTDTQYF	TGTGCCAGCAGCCTGGGGGGTTTCACAGATACGCAGTATTTT
TRBJ2-7	TRBD2	TRBV28	.	CASSGTSGRSYEQYF	TGTGCCAGCTCCGGGACTAGCGGGAGGTCTTACGAGCAGTACTTC
TRBJ1-2	.	TRBV5-1	.	CASSLEGDHRGYTF	TGCGCCAGCAGCTTGGAGGGGGATCATCGTGGCTACACCTTC
TRBJ1-2	.	TRBV7-8	.	CASSLGGGLYGYTF	TGTGCCAGCAGCTTAGGGGGGGGTCTCTATGGCTACACCTTC
TRBJ2-7	.	TRBV13	.	CASTLGAGHPDQQQYF	TGTGCCAGCACCCTAGGAGCGGGACACCCGGACCAACAGCAGTACTTC
TRBJ2-1	.	TRBV5-5	.	CASSLGLEPIPTYNEQFF	TGTGCCAGCAGCTTGGGACTAGAGCCCATCCCCACCTACAATGAGCAGTTCTTC